The 5 T cell receptor beta chains in this list originate from one sample, sequenced in a study of low-dose radiotherapy and immunotherapy resistance in tumors. The time point here: after trial treatment. Treatment indicated: LDRT plus nivolumab, ipilimumab, low-dose cyclophosphamide and aspirin (RACIN trial). TRAV and TRBV primers primed cDNA for both TCRalpha and TCRbeta. TCR amplification ran approximately 20 PCR cycles using constant-region and V-primer adapter primers. Each CDR3 protein is one row after TCRdb ran MiXCR on the reads. This sample carries tens of thousands of distinct CDR3 sequences, around 17% of them seen once, and the ten largest clones take approximately 1.5%. Here the sequenced sample was PBMCs, taken after low-dose radiotherapy plus immunotherapy. The receptor source for this set is a male donor with prostate cancer.

At least ten counts were recorded for this clonotype. The chain carries TRBV5-1 and TRBJ2-5, with TRBD2 identical over 11 bases. Germline V lookup: CDR1 SGHRS, CDR2 YFSETQ. CDR3 length: 17 amino acids. Trimming at V came to 3 bases and at J to 3 bases, leaving 10 bases not matched to a gene. DNA for the CDR3: TGCGCCAGCAGCTGGATCGGGACTAGCGGTTCAGAAGAGACCCAGTACTTC. Translating gives CASSWIGTSGSEETQYF. The full variable domain, its missing parts supplied by reference TRBV5-1 and TRBJ2-5, is KAGVTQTPRYLIKTRGQQVTLSCSPISGHRSVSWYQQTPGQGLQFLFEYFSETQRNKGNFPGRFSGRQFSNSRSEMNVSTLELGDSALYLCASSWIGTSGSEETQYFGPGTRLLVL.

This clonotype occurred many times. An end of the junction differs from the germline gene, which may be a read error. This chain links TRBV5-1 with TRBJ1-3; D uncertain. CDR1 SGHRS and CDR2 YFSETQ come from the germline V gene. This CDR3 comprises 17 residues. CDR3 sequence (DNA): TGCGCCAGCAGTTTGGCAGCAGGAGACTTCTCTGGAAACACCATATATTTT. Translation gives CASSLAAGDFSGNTIYF.

Ten or more counts support this clonotype. The CDR3 protein is CASTERTLTYEQYF. The CDR3 nucleotides are TGTGCCAGCACCGAGCGGACGTTAACCTACGAGCAGTACTTC. V gene TRBV5-6 combines with J gene TRBJ2-7, with D perhaps matching TRBD2 (5 bases). CDR1 is SGHDT and CDR2 is YYEEEE in the germline V gene. V was shortened by 6 bases and J by 2 bases, with 15 bases between the two germline ends. This CDR3 is 14 amino acids long.

This clonotype was seen ten or more times. This sequence joins TRBV5-1 and TRBJ2-3, with D perhaps matching TRBD2 (5 bases). Germline values: CDR1 SGHRS, CDR2 YFSETQ. The CDR3 totals 15 residues. Trimming shortened V by 1 base and J by 0 bases, and 9 bases separated the two germline ends. The CDR3 protein is CASSLTRLSTDTQYF. As DNA, the CDR3 is TGCGCCAGCAGCTTGACTAGACTCAGCACAGATACGCAGTATTTT.

This clonotype was detected ten times or more. The chain links TRBV18 to TRBJ2-1, with D possibly TRBD2 on 5 matching bases. Germline CDR1 KGHSH, CDR2 LQKENI. With 1 base removed from V and 9 bases from J, the gap between germline ends came to 13 bases. This CDR3 contains 14 residues. The CDR3, as DNA: TGTGCCAGCTCACCACTCTCTCTAGCTGGTGAGCAGTTCTTC. This translates into CASSPLSLAGEQFF. The full variable domain, in which reference TRBV18 and TRBJ2-1 provide the parts outside the CDR3, is NAGVMQNPRHLVRRRGQEARLRCSPMKGHSHVYWYRQLPEEGLKFMVYLQKENIIDESGMPKERFSAEFPKEGPSILRIQQVVRGDSAAYFCASSPLSLAGEQFFGPGTRLTVL.